This T cell receptor beta chain was captured by sequencing in a study of technical replicates of blood from a handful of donors. This table comes from immunoSEQ multiplex PCR, and its TCRdb copy is limited to in-frame clones, with some not included. The sample shows tens of thousands of clones, around 96% of them seen only once. This clone was seen once. In germline, CDR1 is MDHEN, CDR2 SYDVKM. J gave up 5 bases and V 6 bases, and 11 bases lay outside the gene matches. There are 15 residues in the CDR3. The chain couples TRBV28 to TRBJ2-3, with 7 bases lining up with TRBD2. The sequencing sample was made of T cells isolated from PBMCs. This TCR derives from a human donor in good health. The CDR3 loop is CASRPGTTSLDTQYF. CDR3 sequence (DNA): TGTGCCAGCAGACCCGGGACTACCTCACTAGATACGCAGTATTTT.